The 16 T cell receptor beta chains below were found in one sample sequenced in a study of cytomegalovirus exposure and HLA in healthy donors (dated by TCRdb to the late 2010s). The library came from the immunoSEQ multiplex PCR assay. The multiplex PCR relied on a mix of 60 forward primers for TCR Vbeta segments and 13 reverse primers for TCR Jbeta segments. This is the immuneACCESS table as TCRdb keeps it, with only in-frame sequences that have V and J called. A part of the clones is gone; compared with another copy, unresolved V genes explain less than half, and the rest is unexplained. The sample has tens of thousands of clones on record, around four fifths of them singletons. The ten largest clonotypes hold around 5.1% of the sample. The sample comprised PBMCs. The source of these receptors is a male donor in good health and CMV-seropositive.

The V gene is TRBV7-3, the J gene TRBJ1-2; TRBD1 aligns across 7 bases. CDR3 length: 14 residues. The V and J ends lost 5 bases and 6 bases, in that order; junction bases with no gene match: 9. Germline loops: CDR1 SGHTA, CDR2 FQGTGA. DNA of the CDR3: TGTGCCAGCAGCACACGAAAAACAGGGGATGGCTACACCTTC. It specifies CASSTRKTGDGYTF. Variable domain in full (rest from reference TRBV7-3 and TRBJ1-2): GAGVSQTPSNKVTEKGKYVELRCDPISGHTALYWYRQSLGQGPEFLIYFQGTGAADDSGLPNDRFFAVRPEGSVSTLKIQRTERGDSAVYLCASSTRKTGDGYTFGSGTRLTVV.

The CDR3 nucleotides read TGCGCCAGCAGCTTACCCGGGGGGGCAAGCGGGGAGCTGTTTTTT. Its protein product is CASSLPGGASGELFF. V and J are TRBV5-1 and TRBJ2-2; 8 bases agree with TRBD2. The CDR3 runs to 15 residues. Unmatched junction bases numbered 7, after V lost 2 bases and J lost 7 bases. The germline CDR1 and CDR2 sequences are SGHRS and YFSETQ.

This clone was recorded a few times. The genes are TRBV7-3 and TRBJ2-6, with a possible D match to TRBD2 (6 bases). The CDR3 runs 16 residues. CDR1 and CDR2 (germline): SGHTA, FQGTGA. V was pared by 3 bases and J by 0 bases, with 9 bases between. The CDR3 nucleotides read TGTGCCAGCAGCTTCGGGGGAAACTCTGGGGCCAACGTCCTGACTTTC. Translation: CASSFGGNSGANVLTF.

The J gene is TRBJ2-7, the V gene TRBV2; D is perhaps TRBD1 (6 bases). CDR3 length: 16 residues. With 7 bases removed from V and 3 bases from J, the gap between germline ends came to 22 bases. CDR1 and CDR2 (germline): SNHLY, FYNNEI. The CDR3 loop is CASTPWDPGHSYEQYF. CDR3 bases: TGTGCCAGCACCCCCTGGGATCCGGGACACAGCTACGAGCAGTACTTC.

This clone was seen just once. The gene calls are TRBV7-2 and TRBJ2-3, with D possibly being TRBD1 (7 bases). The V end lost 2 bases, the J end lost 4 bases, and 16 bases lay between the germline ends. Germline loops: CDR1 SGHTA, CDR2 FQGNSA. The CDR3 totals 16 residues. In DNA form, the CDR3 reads TGTGCCAGCAGCTTAAAGCAGGGGGGCCCCGCAGATACGCAGTATTTT. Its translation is CASSLKQGGPADTQYF.

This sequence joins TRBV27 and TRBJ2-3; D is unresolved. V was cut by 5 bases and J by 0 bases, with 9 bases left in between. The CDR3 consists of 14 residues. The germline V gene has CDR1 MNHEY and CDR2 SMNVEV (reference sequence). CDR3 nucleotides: TGTGCCAGCAGTCTTATCTTTAGCACAGATACGCAGTATTTT. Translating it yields CASSLIFSTDTQYF.

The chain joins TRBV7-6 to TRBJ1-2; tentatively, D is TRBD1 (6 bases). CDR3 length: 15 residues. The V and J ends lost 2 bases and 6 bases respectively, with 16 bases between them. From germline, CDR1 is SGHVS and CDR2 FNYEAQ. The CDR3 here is CASSLKGTGYDGYTF. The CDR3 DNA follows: TGTGCCAGCAGCTTAAAGGGCACAGGGTATGATGGCTACACCTTC.

The CDR3 bases are TGTGCCAGCAGCTTAGGCGACAGGGAAGACATTGAAGCTTTCTTT. This codes for CASSLGDREDIEAFF. The chain couples TRBV7-9 to TRBJ1-1; 7 bases map to TRBD1. V dropped 1 base and J dropped 7; count of bases not matched to a gene: 9. From germline, CDR1 is SEHNR and CDR2 FQNEAQ (reference sequence). The CDR3 has 15 residues. The variable domain in full, with the rest retrieved from reference TRBV7-9 and TRBJ1-1, is DTGVSQNPRHKITKRGQNVTFRCDPISEHNRLYWYRQTLGQGPEFLTYFQNEAQLEKSRLLSDRFSAERPKGSFSTLEIQRTEQGDSAMYLCASSLGDREDIEAFFGQGTRLTVV.

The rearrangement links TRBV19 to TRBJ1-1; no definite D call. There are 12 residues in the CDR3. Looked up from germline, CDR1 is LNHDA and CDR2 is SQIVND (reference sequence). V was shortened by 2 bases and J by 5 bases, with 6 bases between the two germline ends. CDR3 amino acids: CASSIIGTEAFF. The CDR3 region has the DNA TGTGCCAGTAGTATAATCGGGACTGAAGCTTTCTTT.

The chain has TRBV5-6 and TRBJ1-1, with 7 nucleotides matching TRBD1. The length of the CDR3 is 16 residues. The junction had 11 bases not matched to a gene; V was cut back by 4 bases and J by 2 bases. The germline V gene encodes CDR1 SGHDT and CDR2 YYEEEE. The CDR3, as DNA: TGTGCCAGCAGCCTAAACAGGGGCTGGGGAAACACTGAAGCTTTCTTT. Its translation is CASSLNRGWGNTEAFF. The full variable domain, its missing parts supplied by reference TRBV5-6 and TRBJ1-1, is DAGVTQSPTHLIKTRGQQVTLRCSPKSGHDTVSWYQQALGQGPQFIFQYYEEEERQRGNFPDRFSGHQFPNYSSELNVNALLLGDSALYLCASSLNRGWGNTEAFFGQGTRLTVV.

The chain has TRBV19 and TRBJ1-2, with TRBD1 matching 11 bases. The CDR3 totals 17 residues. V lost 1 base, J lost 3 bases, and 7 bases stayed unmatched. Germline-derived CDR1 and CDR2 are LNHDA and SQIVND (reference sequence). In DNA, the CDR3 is TGTGCCAGTAGTATAGGATCGGACAGGGGGCAACACTATGGCTACACCTTC. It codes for CASSIGSDRGQHYGYTF. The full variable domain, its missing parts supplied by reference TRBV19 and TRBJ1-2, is DGGITQSPKYLFRKEGQNVTLSCEQNLNHDAMYWYRQDPGQGLRLIYYSQIVNDFQKGDIAEGYSVSREKKESFPLTVTSAQKNPTAFYLCASSIGSDRGQHYGYTFGSGTRLTVV.

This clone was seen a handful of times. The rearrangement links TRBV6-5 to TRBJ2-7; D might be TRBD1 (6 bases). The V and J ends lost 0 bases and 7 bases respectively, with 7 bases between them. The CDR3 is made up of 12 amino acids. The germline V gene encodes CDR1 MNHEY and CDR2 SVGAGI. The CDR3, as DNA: TGTGCCAGCAGTTACTCCAGGGGAGAGCAGTACTTC. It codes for CASSYSRGEQYF.

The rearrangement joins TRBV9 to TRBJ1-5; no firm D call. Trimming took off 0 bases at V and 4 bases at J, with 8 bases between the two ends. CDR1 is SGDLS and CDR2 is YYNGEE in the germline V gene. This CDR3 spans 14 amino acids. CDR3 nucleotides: TGTGCCAGCAGCGTAGATGGGAGGAATCAGCCCCAGCATTTT. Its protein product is CASSVDGRNQPQHF. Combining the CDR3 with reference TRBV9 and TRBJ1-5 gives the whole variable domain DSGVTQTPKHLITATGQRVTLRCSPRSGDLSVYWYQQSLDQGLQFLIQYYNGEERAKGNILERFSAQQFPDLHSELNLSSLELGDSALYFCASSVDGRNQPQHFGDGTRLSIL.

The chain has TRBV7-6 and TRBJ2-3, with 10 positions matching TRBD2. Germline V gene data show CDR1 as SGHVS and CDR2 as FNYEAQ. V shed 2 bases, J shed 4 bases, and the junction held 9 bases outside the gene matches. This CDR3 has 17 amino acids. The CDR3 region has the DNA TGTGCCAGCAGCTTATCGCCCCTAGCGGGGGTCCCAGATACGCAGTATTTT. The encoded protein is CASSLSPLAGVPDTQYF.

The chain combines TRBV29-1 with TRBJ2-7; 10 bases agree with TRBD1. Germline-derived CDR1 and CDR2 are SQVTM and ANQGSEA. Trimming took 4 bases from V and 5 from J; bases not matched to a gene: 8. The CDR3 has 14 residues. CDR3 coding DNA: TGCAGCGTTGGGGGGACAGGGGTTAAGAACGAGCAGTACTTC. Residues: CSVGGTGVKNEQYF.

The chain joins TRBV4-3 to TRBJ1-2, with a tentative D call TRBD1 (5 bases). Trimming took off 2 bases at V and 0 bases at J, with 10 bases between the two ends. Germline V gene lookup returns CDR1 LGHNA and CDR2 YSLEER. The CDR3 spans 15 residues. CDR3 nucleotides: TGCGCCAGCAGCCAAACAGGCGCGACTAACTATGGCTACACCTTC. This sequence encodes CASSQTGATNYGYTF.